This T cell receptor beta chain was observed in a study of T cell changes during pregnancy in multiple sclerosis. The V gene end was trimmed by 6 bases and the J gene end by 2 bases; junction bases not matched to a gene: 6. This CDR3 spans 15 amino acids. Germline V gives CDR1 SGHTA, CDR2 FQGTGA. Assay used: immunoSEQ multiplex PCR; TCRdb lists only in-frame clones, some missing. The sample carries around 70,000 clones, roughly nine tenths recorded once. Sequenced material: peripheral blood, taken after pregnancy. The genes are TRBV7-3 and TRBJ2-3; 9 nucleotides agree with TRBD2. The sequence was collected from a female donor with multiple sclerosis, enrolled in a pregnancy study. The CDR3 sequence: CASRIAGVDTDTQYF. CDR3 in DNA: TGTGCCAGCAGAATAGCGGGAGTCGACACAGATACGCAGTATTTT.